This is a list of T cell receptor beta chains from one sample in a study of cytomegalovirus exposure and HLA in healthy donors. Profiled with immunoSEQ multiplex PCR; TCRdb holds only in-frame clones, not every one. The data show about 150,000 clones, 78% seen once. The sequenced material came from PBMCs. The receptors derive from a woman aged 45 to 65 in good health and CMV-seropositive. Each CDR3 is given with its conserved first and last residue. The D gene is left open where the match is weak. The size of a clone is reported for some rows only, either as once, few or many, or as a class for expanded clones.

size	V	J	D	DNA	CDR3
-	TRBV7-9	TRBJ1-1	-	TGTGCCAGCAGCTTTGGGGGCGTAAACACTGAAGCTTTCTTT	CASSFGGVNTEAFF
-	TRBV10-3	TRBJ1-2	TRBD1	TGTGCCATCACTCCAGGGGGTTATGGCTACACCTTC	CAITPGGYGYTF
-	TRBV11-2	TRBJ2-7	TRBD1	TGTGCCAGCAGCTCACAGGGGCAACTTTCCTACGAGCAGTACTTC	CASSSQGQLSYEQYF
-	TRBV9	TRBJ1-2	TRBD1	TGTGCCAGCAGCCGACAGGGGGGCTATGGCTACACCTTC	CASSRQGGYGYTF
-	TRBV7-9	TRBJ1-2	TRBD1	TGTGCCAGCAGCCTACGACAGGGTCCCTCTTCTTTATACGGCTACACCTTC	CASSLRQGPSSLYGYTF
-	TRBV2	TRBJ1-5	-	TGTGCCAGCAAAGTGGAGGGTTATAGCAATCAGCCCCAGCATTTT	CASKVEGYSNQPQHF
-	TRBV5-1	TRBJ1-3	-	TGCGCCAGCAGCTTGGGACAGTCTGGAAACACCATATATTTT	CASSLGQSGNTIYF
-	TRBV30	TRBJ2-5	TRBD1	TGTGCCTGGAGCGGGGACAGGTTCCAAGAGACCCAGTACTTC	CAWSGDRFQETQYF
-	TRBV2	TRBJ1-2	TRBD1	TGTGCCAGCACGGTCGGGCAGGGGGCCTCCTATGGCTACACCTTC	CASTVGQGASYGYTF
-	TRBV6-1	TRBJ2-5	-	TGTGCCAGCAGTGTGGCGGATTTTCAAGAGACCCAGTACTTC	CASSVADFQETQYF
once	TRBV19	TRBJ1-2	TRBD1	TGTGCCAGTAGTATTGACAGGGGTAATGGCTACACCTTC	CASSIDRGNGYTF
few	TRBV2	TRBJ1-4	-	TGTGCCAGCAGTGAAGAAAGGACAGATAAGGGTGAAAAACTGTTTTTT	CASSEERTDKGEKLFF
-	TRBV12-5	TRBJ1-6	-	TGTGCTAGTGCCCTTGACATTCACTCCTATAATTCACCCCTCCACTTT	CASALDIHSYNSPLHF
-	TRBV5-1	TRBJ2-6	-	TGCGCCAGCAGCATCGGACAATCCGACGTCCTGACTTTC	CASSIGQSDVLTF
once	TRBV7-6	TRBJ2-3	-	TGCGCCAGCAGCCGCCAGGGGAAGGGTACCACAGATACGCAGTATTTT	CASSRQGKGTTDTQYF
once	TRBV5-1	TRBJ1-5	-	TGCGCCAGCAGCTTAGGTGGGCTCAACAATCAGCCCCAGCATTTT	CASSLGGLNNQPQHF
-	TRBV25-1	TRBJ2-7	TRBD2	TGTGCCAGCAGTGAATGGCGGGGGTCCGCCTACGAGCAGTACTTC	CASSEWRGSAYEQYF
-	TRBV10-1	TRBJ1-2	TRBD1	TGCGCCAGCAGTGAACTGCCCGCCCTGACAGGGGATAATGGCTACACCTTC	CASSELPALTGDNGYTF
-	TRBV18	TRBJ2-7	TRBD1	TGTGCCAGCTCACCACCGGGACAGACCTACGAGCAGTACTTC	CASSPPGQTYEQYF
-	TRBV19	TRBJ1-2	TRBD1	TGTGCCAGTAGACCAGGGACAGGGGTATTTTTCGGTAACTATGGCTACACCTTC	CASRPGTGVFFGNYGYTF
-	TRBV6-5	TRBJ1-2	TRBD1	TGTGCCAGCAGTAAGACAGGGGGGTATGGCTACACCTTC	CASSKTGGYGYTF
-	TRBV2	TRBJ2-7	-	TGTGCCAGCGGGGCGGGATACGTCGCCTACGAGCAGTACTTC	CASGAGYVAYEQYF
-	TRBV7-9	TRBJ2-1	-	TGTGCCAGCAGCGGTCGAGCCCCGCGATCCTACAATGAGCAGTTCTTC	CASSGRAPRSYNEQFF
-	TRBV30	TRBJ2-5	TRBD2	TGTGCCTGGAGTCTAGCGGGGCTATTAGAGACCCAGTACTTC	CAWSLAGLLETQYF
-	TRBV11-1	TRBJ2-7	TRBD1	TGTGCCAGCAGCTCCCACCGGGACAGGGGGGAGCAGTACTTC	CASSSHRDRGEQYF
few	TRBV11-2	TRBJ2-5	TRBD2	TGTGCCAGCAGCTCCTATAGCGGGGGGCCTCAAGAGACCCAGTACTTC	CASSSYSGGPQETQYF
-	TRBV15	TRBJ2-3	-	TGTGCCACCAGCTCCCTAAGAGATACGCAGTATTTT	CATSSLRDTQYF
-	TRBV6-5	TRBJ2-7	-	TGTGCCAGCAGTTACCGGGGCTCCTACGAGCAGTACTTC	CASSYRGSYEQYF
once	TRBV5-1	TRBJ1-5	-	TGCGCCAGCAGCTTGGTTGGGGGGGTTGGTCAGCCCCAGCATTTT	CASSLVGGVGQPQHF
-	TRBV27	TRBJ2-7	-	TGTGCCAGCAGCTTCGGGGTGGACTACGAGCAGTACTTC	CASSFGVDYEQYF
-	TRBV2	TRBJ2-5	TRBD2	TGTGCCAGCAGTGACCCTAGCGGGGGGGCTAGAGAGACCCAGTACTTC	CASSDPSGGARETQYF
few	TRBV4-1	TRBJ1-2	-	TGCGCCAGCAGCCACTTATCGACAGCCACAAACTATGGCTACACCTTC	CASSHLSTATNYGYTF
-	TRBV4-1	TRBJ2-3	TRBD2	TGCGCCAGCAGCCATCCTAGGACTAGCGGGGGGGCCGAGTGGGCAGATACGCAGTATTTT	CASSHPRTSGGAEWADTQYF
-	TRBV6-1	TRBJ1-6	TRBD1	TGTGCCAGCAGTGAAGCTGGACAGGGTGCTTCACCCCTCCACTTT	CASSEAGQGASPLHF
-	TRBV4-1	TRBJ1-5	-	TGCGCCAGCAGCCAAGATATACGCGGGGGTGGAAGCAATCAGCCCCAGCATTTT	CASSQDIRGGGSNQPQHF
once	TRBV6-6	TRBJ1-1	-	TGTGCCAGCAGCGGACAGTATGCGGCCACTGAAGCTTTCTTT	CASSGQYAATEAFF
-	TRBV9	TRBJ2-5	TRBD1	TGTGCCAGCAGCGTATCGGGACAGCTCGAGACCCAGTACTTC	CASSVSGQLETQYF
-	TRBV13	TRBJ2-7	TRBD2	TGTGCCAGCAGCCCTACTAGCGTAGGGGAGCAGTACTTC	CASSPTSVGEQYF
few	TRBV4-1	TRBJ2-3	-	TGCGCCAGCAGCGAAGACCTTCCCCGCACAGATACGCAGTATTTT	CASSEDLPRTDTQYF
-	TRBV7-9	TRBJ2-1	TRBD2	TGTGCCAGCAGCTTAGAGGCGGGGGTCTACAATGAGCAGTTCTTC	CASSLEAGVYNEQFF
once	TRBV6-1	TRBJ1-1	-	TGTGCCAGCAGCCCCAGGGAATCTGAAGCTTTCTTT	CASSPRESEAFF
few	TRBV5-5	TRBJ1-2	TRBD1	TGTGCCAGCAGCTCGGTCGGACAGGCTGCTAACTATGGCTACACCTTC	CASSSVGQAANYGYTF
-	TRBV5-1	TRBJ2-5	TRBD2	TGCGCCAGCAGCCCGCGGACTAGCGGGGGACAAGAGACCCAGTACTTC	CASSPRTSGGQETQYF
-	TRBV5-1	TRBJ1-2	-	TGCGCCAGCAGCTCATTGTCGACAGTTCTAGGTGGCTACACCTTC	CASSSLSTVLGGYTF
-	TRBV5-1	TRBJ2-1	-	TGCGCCAGCAGCTTGGGGCAGGGGAGCAATGAGCAGTTCTTC	CASSLGQGSNEQFF
-	TRBV5-4	TRBJ2-4	-	TGTGCCAGCAGCTCACAGGGTTTCAAAAACATTCAGTACTTC	CASSSQGFKNIQYF
-	TRBV6-1	TRBJ1-5	-	TGTGCCAGCAGTGAAGGGAAGGGGCCTAGGGTTAGCAATCAGCCCCAGCATTTT	CASSEGKGPRVSNQPQHF
-	TRBV21-1	TRBJ2-4	-	TGTGCCAGCAGCTCCCTGACAGGGGGGTCCAAAAACATTCAGTACTTC	CASSSLTGGSKNIQYF
-	TRBV5-4	TRBJ2-6	TRBD1	TGTGCCAGCAGCTATCCGGGACAGGGTAGGGCTGGGGCCAACGTCCTGACTTTC	CASSYPGQGRAGANVLTF
-	TRBV23-1	TRBJ2-2	TRBD1	TGCGCCAGCAGTCAGAGACAGGGGAACACCGGGGAGCTGTTTTTT	CASSQRQGNTGELFF
-	TRBV19	TRBJ1-5	-	TGTGCCAGTAGTATTTCAGGGGCGAACAATCAGCCCCAGCATTTT	CASSISGANNQPQHF
-	TRBV5-1	TRBJ2-5	-	TGCGCCAGCAGCCGCACAGCCAAAGAGACCCAGTACTTC	CASSRTAKETQYF
-	TRBV28	TRBJ1-1	TRBD1	TGTGCCAGCAGTCGGACAGGCCCGGGGAACACTGAAGCTTTCTTT	CASSRTGPGNTEAFF
-	TRBV9	TRBJ2-5	TRBD1	TGTACCAGCAGCTCCGGGACAGAGGTTCAAGAGACCCAGTACTTC	CTSSSGTEVQETQYF
few	TRBV9	TRBJ2-7	-	TGTGCCAGCAGCGTAGAAGGCAGGGTCTACGAGCAGTACTTC	CASSVEGRVYEQYF